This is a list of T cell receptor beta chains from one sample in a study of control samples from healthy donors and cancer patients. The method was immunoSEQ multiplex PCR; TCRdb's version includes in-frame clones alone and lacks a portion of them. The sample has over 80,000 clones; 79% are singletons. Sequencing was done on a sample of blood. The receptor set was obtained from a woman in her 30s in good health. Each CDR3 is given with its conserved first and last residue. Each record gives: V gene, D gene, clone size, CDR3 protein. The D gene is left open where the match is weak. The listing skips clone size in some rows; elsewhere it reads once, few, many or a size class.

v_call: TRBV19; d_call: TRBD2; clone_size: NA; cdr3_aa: CASSILAGGLLSTDTQYF
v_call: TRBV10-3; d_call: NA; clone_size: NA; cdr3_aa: CAISVAGAFSYNEQFF
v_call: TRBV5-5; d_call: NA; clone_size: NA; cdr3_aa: CASSLLPSGTDTQYF
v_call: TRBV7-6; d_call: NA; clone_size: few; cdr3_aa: CASSLGPRDSVHVQYF
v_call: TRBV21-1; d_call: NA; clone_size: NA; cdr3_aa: CADPRDRGRYEQYF
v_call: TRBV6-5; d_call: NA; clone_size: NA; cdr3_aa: CASSTGVAFF
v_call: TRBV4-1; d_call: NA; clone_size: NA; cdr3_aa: CASSQEGRGTGELFF
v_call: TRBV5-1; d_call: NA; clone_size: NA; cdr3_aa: CASSSGRRGRGETQYF
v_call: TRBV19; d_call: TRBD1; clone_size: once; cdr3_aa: CASSHPTGRTEAFF
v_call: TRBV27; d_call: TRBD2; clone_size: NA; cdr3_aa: CASSFFSGGDTQYF
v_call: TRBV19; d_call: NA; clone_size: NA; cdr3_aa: CASSVDSRNTEAFF
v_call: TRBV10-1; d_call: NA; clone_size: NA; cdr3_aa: CASSESASPGGYTF
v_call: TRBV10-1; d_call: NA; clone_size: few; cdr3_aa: CASSHPDRTNIRDYGYTF
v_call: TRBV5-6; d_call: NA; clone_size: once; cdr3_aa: CASSEMGGGGLTEAFF
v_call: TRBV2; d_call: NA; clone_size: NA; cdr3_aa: CASSEPPSYEQYF
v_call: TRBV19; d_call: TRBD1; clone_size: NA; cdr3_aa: CASSMPGTGHTGELFF
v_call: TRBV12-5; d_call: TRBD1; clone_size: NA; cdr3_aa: CASGLVGKPGQGPFSTYEQYF
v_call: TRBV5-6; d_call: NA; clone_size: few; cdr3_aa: CASSLGASNSPLHF